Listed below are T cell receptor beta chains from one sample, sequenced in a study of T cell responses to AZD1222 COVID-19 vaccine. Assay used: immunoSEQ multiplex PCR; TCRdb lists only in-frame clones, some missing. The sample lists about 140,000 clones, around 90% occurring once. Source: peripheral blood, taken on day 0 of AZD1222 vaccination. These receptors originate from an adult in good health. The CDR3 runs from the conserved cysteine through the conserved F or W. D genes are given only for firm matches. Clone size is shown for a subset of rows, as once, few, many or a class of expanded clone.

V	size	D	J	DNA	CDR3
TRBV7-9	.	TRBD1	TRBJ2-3	TGTGCCAGCAGCTTAGGAGACAGGGGATTCACAGATACGCAGTATTTT	CASSLGDRGFTDTQYF
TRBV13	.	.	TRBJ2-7	TGTGCCAGCAGCTTAGGCCAGGGCCGTTCCCCGTACTTC	CASSLGQGRSPYF
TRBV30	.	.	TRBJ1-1	TGTGCCTGGACCGAGGGGGGTGGGACTGAAGCTTTCTTT	CAWTEGGGTEAFF
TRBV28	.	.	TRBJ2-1	TGTGCCAGCAGCTCTGGGGGGACTGAGCAGTTCTTC	CASSSGGTEQFF
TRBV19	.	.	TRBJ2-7	TGTGCCAGTAGCATCATCGACCCCGCTCGTGGGGGGTACGAGCAGTACTTC	CASSIIDPARGGYEQYF
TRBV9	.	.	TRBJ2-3	TGTGCCAGCAGCCCCAGGGACCTCTTGGCAGATACGCAGTATTTT	CASSPRDLLADTQYF
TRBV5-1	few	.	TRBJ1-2	TGCGCCAGCAGCTTGGCACCCAACTATGGCTACACCTTC	CASSLAPNYGYTF
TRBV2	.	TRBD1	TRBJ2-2	TGTGCCAGCAGTGACGCCTCGACAGGGCAAAGCGGGGAGCTGTTTTTT	CASSDASTGQSGELFF
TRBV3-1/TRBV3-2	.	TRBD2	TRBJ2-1	TGTGCCAGCAGCCCTCGACTAGCGGGGCACAATGAGCAGTTCTTC	CASSPRLAGHNEQFF
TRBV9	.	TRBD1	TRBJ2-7	TGTGCCAGCAGCCGACAGGGGGAGGGCGAGCAGTACTTC	CASSRQGEGEQYF
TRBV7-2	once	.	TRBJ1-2	TGTGCCAGCAGCTTAGAGGCCCTGGGGGCATCCTCGAATGGCTACACCTTC	CASSLEALGASSNGYTF
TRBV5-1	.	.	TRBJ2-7	TGCGCCAGCCGTTACATGGGAGCGTCCTACGAGCAGTACTTC	CASRYMGASYEQYF
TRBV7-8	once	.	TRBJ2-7	TGTGCCAGCAGCTTACGCGGTCTAGCGTTACACGAGCAGTACTTC	CASSLRGLALHEQYF
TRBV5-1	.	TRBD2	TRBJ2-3	TGCGCCAGCAGCGGGGAATCTAGCGGGGTCACAGATACGCAGTATTTT	CASSGESSGVTDTQYF
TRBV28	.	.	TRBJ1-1	TGTGCCAGCACCCCGAGGGGGGCTTGGGGCACTGAAGCTTTCTTT	CASTPRGAWGTEAFF
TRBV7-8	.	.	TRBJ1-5	TGTGCCAGCAGCCAGAGCCGGGGGCGCCCAAATCAGCCCCAGCATTTT	CASSQSRGRPNQPQHF
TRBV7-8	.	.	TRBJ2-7	TGTGCCAGCAGCTCGTCAGGGGGGAAATACGAGCAGTACTTC	CASSSSGGKYEQYF
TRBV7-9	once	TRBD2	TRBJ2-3	TGTGCCAGCAGCTCCCTCGTAGCGGGGGGATTTTCAGATACGCAGTATTTT	CASSSLVAGGFSDTQYF
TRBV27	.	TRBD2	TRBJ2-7	TGTGCCAGCAGTGCCTCCGGGACTAGTCGGTACGAGCAGTACTTC	CASSASGTSRYEQYF
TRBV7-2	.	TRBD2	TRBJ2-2	TGTGCCAGCAGCTTAGCTCTAGCGGGGGGGTTCACCGGGGAGCTGTTTTTT	CASSLALAGGFTGELFF
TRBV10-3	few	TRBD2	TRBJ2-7	TGTGCCATCAGTGAACCGGCTAGCGGGGGGCTGGGGGTCTACGAGCAGTACTTC	CAISEPASGGLGVYEQYF
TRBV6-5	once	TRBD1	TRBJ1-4	TGTGCCAGCAACGACAGGGGGCGAGGGGAAAAACTGTTTTTT	CASNDRGRGEKLFF